This TCR beta chain stems from a study of blood T cell repertoires in COVID-19. Study context: Some COVID-19 samples were acute and others convalescent; all came from the United States, Italy and Spain. Nucleic acid was either cDNA or gDNA, and it came from T cells, B-cell-depleted T cells, or PBMCs.

Measured with immunoSEQ multiplex PCR; TCRdb has only the in-frame clones, and not every one. Here the sample spans a few hundred thousand clones, roughly 90% being singletons. The CDR3 loop spans 13 amino acids. Germline V gene data show CDR1 as GTSNPN and CDR2 as SVGIG (reference sequence). V lost 7 bases and J lost 5; bases outside the gene matches: 5. Specimen: peripheral blood. This TCR came from a man aged 30 to 45 with acute or convalescent COVID-19. The chain recombines TRBV30 with TRBJ2-2; TRBD1 agrees at 9 bases. The CDR3 loop reads CASSQGATGELFF. CDR3 DNA sequence: TGTGCCTCCTCACAGGGGGCGACCGGGGAGCTGTTTTTT.